The 6 T cell receptor beta chains reported below all come from one sample, sequenced in a study of T cells in Graves' hyperthyroidism and ophthalmopathy. The investigators amplified TCR beta CDR3 regions from RNA transcripts. In the first-round RT-PCR of the TCR CDR3, the HTBI primer set was used. MiXCR was run by TCRdb on the multiplex PCR reads, yielding one entry per CDR3 protein. The sample contains around 800,000 distinct CDR3 sequences, over 35% of which appear only once. The sample consisted of blood. These receptors all come from a man between 18 and 29 years old with Graves' hyperthyroidism.

This clonotype appeared a single time. A much more abundant neighbour one base away suggests this may be a read error. The J gene is TRBJ2-7, the V gene TRBV7-6; D unclear. The CDR3 extends over 15 amino acids. In germline, CDR1 is SGHVS, CDR2 FNYEAQ. Here the CDR3 reads CAGSLEPSSLGEQYF. The CDR3 nucleotides read TGTGCCGGCAGCTTAGAACCGTCCTCCCTAGGCGAGCAGTACTTC.

The CDR3 spells CASSMDRVANEKLFF. DNA of the CDR3: TGTGCCAGCAGCATGGACAGGGTCGCTAATGAAAAACTGTTTTTT. V and J are TRBV7-2 and TRBJ1-4; TRBD1 matches at 8 bases. Germline lookup yields CDR1 SGHTA and CDR2 FQGNSA. After removal of 5 bases from V and 3 bases from J, the junction contained 5 bases not matched to a gene. The CDR3 totals 15 residues.

The chain has TRBV10-3 and TRBJ2-2, with 12 bases identical to TRBD2. CDR3 length equals 16 residues. The J segment lost 3 bases and the V segment lost 7 bases, leaving 6 bases of the junction unmatched. Germline assignment: CDR1 ENHRY and CDR2 SYGVKD. As DNA, the CDR3 is TGTGCCATCACCCAGACTAGCGGGGGCGACACCGGGGAGCTGTTTTTT. Its protein is CAITQTSGGDTGELFF.

This clonotype was recorded many times. An end of the junction differs from the germline gene, which may be a read error. J is TRBJ1-1 and V is TRBV29-1; D is perhaps TRBD1 (6 bases). The CDR3 runs to 13 residues. In germline, CDR1 is SQVTM, CDR2 ANQGSEA. The CDR3 loop is CWGAGALNTEAFF. CDR3 DNA: TGTTGGGGGGCAGGGGCGCTGAACACTGAAGCTTTCTTT. The full variable domain, rest sourced from reference TRBV29-1 and TRBJ1-1, is SAVISQKPSRDICQRGTSLTIQCQVDSQVTMMFWYRQQPGQSLTLIATANQGSEATYESGFVIDKFPISRPNLTFSTLTVSNMSPEDSSIYLCWGAGALNTEAFFGQGTRLTVV.

This clonotype occurred a few times. The chain employs TRBV5-4 and TRBJ2-5; no reliable D call. The germline gives CDR1 SGHNT, CDR2 YYREEE (reference sequence). Trimming cost V 4 bases and J 0 bases, with 13 bases left between them. The CDR3 is made up of 15 amino acids. CDR3 DNA sequence: TGTGCCAGCAGCCCCTCGGTCACCTACCAAGAGACCCAGTACTTC. It encodes CASSPSVTYQETQYF.

As for this clonotype: Since a much larger clone is just one base distant, this may be a read error. V and J are TRBV25-1 and TRBJ1-6, with 7 bases lining up with TRBD1. Germline V lookup: CDR1 MGHDK, CDR2 SYGVNS. After removal of 6 bases from V and 5 bases from J, the junction contained 4 bases not matched to a gene. The CDR3 has 14 amino acids. CDR3 nucleotide sequence: TGTGCCAGCAGACTGACAGGGCATAATTCACCCCTCCACTTT. Encoded protein: CASRLTGHNSPLHF. The full variable domain, in which reference TRBV25-1 and TRBJ1-6 provide the parts outside the CDR3, is EADIYQTPRYLVIGTGKKITLECSQTMGHDKMYWYQQDPGMELHLIHYSYGVNSTEKGDLSSESTVSRIRTEHFPLTLESARPSHTSQYLCASRLTGHNSPLHFGNGTRLTVT.